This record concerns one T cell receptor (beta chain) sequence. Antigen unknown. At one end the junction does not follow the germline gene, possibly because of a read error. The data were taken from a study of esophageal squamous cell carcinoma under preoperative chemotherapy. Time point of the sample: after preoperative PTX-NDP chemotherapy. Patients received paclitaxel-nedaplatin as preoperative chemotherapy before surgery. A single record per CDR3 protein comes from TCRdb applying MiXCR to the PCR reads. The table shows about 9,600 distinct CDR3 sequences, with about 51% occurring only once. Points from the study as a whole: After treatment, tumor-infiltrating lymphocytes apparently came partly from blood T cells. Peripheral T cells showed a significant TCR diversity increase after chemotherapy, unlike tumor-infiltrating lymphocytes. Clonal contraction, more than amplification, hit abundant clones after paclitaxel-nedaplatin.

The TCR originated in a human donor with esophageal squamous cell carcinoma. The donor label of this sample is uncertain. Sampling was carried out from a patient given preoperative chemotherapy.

The CDR3 DNA reads as TGTGCGGGCAGCGGGGAGCGTGGCAAAGATACCCAGTATTTT. Residues: CAGSGERGKDTQYF. The chain employs TRBV7-6 and TRBJ2-1; 7 nucleotides agree with TRBD2. The closer fit of TRBJ2-3 to the DNA end suggests the J call may be wrong. Germline values: CDR1 SGHVS, CDR2 FNYEAQ. The length of the CDR3 is 14 residues.